This TCR beta chain was recovered during a study of T cells after yellow fever vaccination. In making TCR cDNA, 5'RACE template switching added a universal primer site and UMIs to it. One entry per CDR3 protein, called by TCRdb with MiXCR from the 5' RACE reads. The repertoire consists of a few hundred thousand distinct CDR3 sequences, with 9.5% to 13% occurring once and the leading ten covering roughly a sixth. V dropped 0 bases and J dropped 3; count of bases not matched to a gene: 15. This CDR3 region has 20 residues. Per the germline V gene, CDR1 is SGHTA and CDR2 is FQGNSA. Whole-study findings and limits: Most primary-vaccination clones recurred post-booster (under 98% CD4, roughly 91% CD8). CD4 and CD8 compartments shared a small share of clonotypes.

This clonotype was counted between two and nine times. Antigen unknown. The specimen comprised PBMCs, sampled on the day of the first yellow fever vaccination. This chain links TRBV7-2 with TRBJ2-1; 9 bases match TRBD2. The sequence came from a man younger than 35 who received the YFV17D yellow fever vaccine. The CDR3 region has the DNA TGTGCCAGCAGCTTAGCGGACAGAATCTGGCGGGGGGGCCTCTACAATGAGCAGTTCTTC. Translated, it gives CASSLADRIWRGGLYNEQFF.